Listed here are 3 T cell receptor beta chains from one sample, sequenced in a study of Ad26.COV2.S vaccination and SARS-CoV-2 variants. Method: immunoSEQ multiplex PCR; TCRdb's copy keeps in-frame clones and lacks some. The sample includes more than 350,000 clones, over 75% seen only once; the top ten take roughly an eighth. Stated treatment: 15 to 20 received Ad26.COV2.S at low or high dose, single or two shots; about five received placebo; per-sample allocation not given. The samples date from day 63 after the first vaccine or placebo injection. The source was peripheral blood, collected in a trial of Ad26.COV2.S vaccine versus placebo. The receptors here all came from a person between 18 and 65 years old who received the Ad26.COV2.S COVID-19 vaccine or a placebo.

The chain couples TRBV19 to TRBJ2-3, with 11 bases fitting TRBD2. This CDR3 spans 17 amino acids. V shed 9 bases and J 1 base; nucleotides not matched to a gene: 12. Per the germline V gene, CDR1 is LNHDA and CDR2 is SQIVND (reference sequence). DNA of the CDR3: TGTGCCAGCACTCAAGGGCGTAGCGGGAGGGGCACAGATACGCAGTATTTT. Translated, it gives CASTQGRSGRGTDTQYF.

This clone was observed a few times. V is TRBV11-2 and J is TRBJ1-6; TRBD1 matches 8 bases. V was pared by 2 bases and J by 7 bases, with 13 bases of the junction left unmatched. The CDR3 sequence is 18 residues long. Germline V gene sequence: CDR1 SGHAT, CDR2 FQNNGV. CDR3 DNA: TGTGCCAGCAGCTTACTGCCCGGTGGGGACAGGTTGAATTCACCCCTCCACTTT. Protein sequence: CASSLLPGGDRLNSPLHF.

The genes are TRBV15 and TRBJ2-5; D is perhaps TRBD1 (6 bases). The CDR3 covers 15 residues. V lost 3 bases and J 0 bases, leaving 11 bases between the germline ends. Germline V lookup: CDR1 LNHNV, CDR2 YYDKDF (reference sequence). This CDR3 is CATSRPQGNQETQYF. The DNA of the CDR3 is TGTGCCACCAGCAGGCCCCAGGGGAACCAAGAGACCCAGTACTTC.